This TCR beta chain was found in a study of cytomegalovirus exposure and HLA in healthy donors. Study findings and constraints: Most of the TCR beta V segments (in an earlier analysis) were productive either about 90% or about 30% of the time. Both high specificity and high sensitivity reportedly marked the classifier's diagnosis of cytomegalovirus status. Usually a TCR sequence was rare, but some public TCRs were found in many donors.

The CDR3 has 15 residues. From germline, CDR1 is MGHRA and CDR2 YSYEKL. Trimming pared 1 base from V and 7 bases from J, leaving 16 bases between. Researchers ran the PCR with 60 Vbeta and 13 Jbeta primers. The assay was immunoSEQ multiplex PCR, and TCRdb's table has in-frame clones only and misses some. Its listing shows 100,000 to 150,000 clones. For this clone: Antigen specificity is unknown.

The donors comprised healthy bone marrow donors. This chain uses TRBV4-1 with TRBJ1-1; D is perhaps TRBD1 (5 bases). Specimen: PBMCs. This TCR was sampled from a man between 18 and 29 years old in good health and CMV-seronegative. The CDR3 loop is CASSQGPGVSGEAFF. The CDR3 region has the DNA TGCGCCAGCAGCCAAGGCCCGGGGGTTTCGGGTGAAGCTTTCTTT.